Shown below are 23 T cell receptor beta chains from a single sample sequenced in a study of T cell repertoires in cytomegalovirus infection. MiXCR was run by TCRdb on the reads, yielding one entry per CDR3 protein. The table lists about 360,000 distinct CDR3 sequences, 15% to 20% of them singletons, with 7.5% to 9% in the top ten. The sample was PBMCs. Receptors were obtained from a human donor in good health (CMV status not recorded). Some clones in this sample may be carry-over from other donors' samples.

This chain joins TRBV11-2 and TRBJ2-7, with no clear D. V lost 1 base, J lost 5 bases, and 15 bases lay in between. This CDR3 spans 15 amino acids. Germline CDR1 reads SGHAT; CDR2 reads FQNNGV. In DNA form, the CDR3 reads TGTGCCAGCAGCTTAGGATATAACCGCTATGACGAGCAGTACTTC. Amino acid sequence: CASSLGYNRYDEQYF.

This clonotype has a handful of counts. The V gene is TRBV28, the J gene TRBJ2-1, with D possibly matching TRBD2 (7 bases). Trimming pared 8 bases from V and 2 bases from J, leaving 16 bases between. The CDR3 is made up of 15 amino acids. CDR1 is MDHEN, CDR2 SYDVKM, per germline. The CDR3 DNA sequence: TGTGCCAGCCTGTCGGGGGCGGGGGCCTACAATGAGCAGTTCTTC. Translation: CASLSGAGAYNEQFF.

This clonotype turned up a few times. The V and J genes are TRBV6-5 and TRBJ2-3; D not resolved. V lost 2 bases, J lost 5 bases, and 11 bases lay in between. Germline V lookup: CDR1 MNHEY, CDR2 SVGAGI. The CDR3 contains 14 residues. Written as DNA, the CDR3 is TGTGCCAGCAGTTACGGTGGGCCGATAGATACGCAGTATTTT. Its translation: CASSYGGPIDTQYF.

This clonotype was detected ten times or more. The chain employs TRBV6-2 or TRBV6-3 and TRBJ2-7; no reliable D call. Germline V gene lookup returns CDR1 MNHEY and CDR2 SVGEGT. Trimming stripped 6 bases from V and 6 bases from J, with 15 bases between. The CDR3 spans 13 residues. The CDR3 sequence: CASSFRPTAEQYF. CDR3 in DNA: TGTGCCAGCAGCTTCAGGCCGACGGCCGAGCAGTACTTC.

The chain couples TRBV18 to TRBJ1-1; unclear D gene. This CDR3 contains 13 residues. CDR1 KGHSH and CDR2 LQKENI come from the germline V gene. Trimming pared 6 bases from V and 0 bases from J, leaving 8 bases between. Here the CDR3 DNA reads TGTGCCAGCTCTACTCAGCTGAACACTGAAGCTTTCTTT. Its protein is CASSTQLNTEAFF.

This chain joins TRBV2 and TRBJ2-7; D is uncertain. This CDR3 spans 14 amino acids. The germline CDR1 and CDR2 sequences are SNHLY and FYNNEI. Trimming left V 6 bases short and J 6 bases short, with 18 bases between. DNA for the CDR3: TGTGCCAGCAGCCTCGACGCAGCAAGCAGCGAGCAGTACTTC. It yields the protein CASSLDAASSEQYF.

This clonotype appeared many times. This chain connects TRBV11-3 to TRBJ2-2; weak D call: TRBD1 (6 bases). Trimming took off 1 base at V and 0 bases at J, with 9 bases between the two ends. Germline V gene data show CDR1 as SGHNT and CDR2 as YENEEA. The CDR3 runs to 16 residues. This CDR3 is CASSLGTDANTGELFF. The CDR3 nucleotides read TGTGCCAGCAGCTTAGGGACAGACGCGAACACCGGGGAGCTGTTTTTT.

This clonotype has a handful of counts. The rearrangement uses TRBV18 and TRBJ1-1; no clear D. Trimming left V 1 base short and J 3 bases short, with 9 bases between. Germline V lookup: CDR1 KGHSH, CDR2 LQKENI. This CDR3 region has 14 residues. The CDR3: CASSPRERDTEAFF. The CDR3 region has the DNA TGTGCCAGCTCACCACGAGAGCGGGACACTGAAGCTTTCTTT. Complete variable domain (other parts from reference TRBV18 and TRBJ1-1): NAGVMQNPRHLVRRRGQEARLRCSPMKGHSHVYWYRQLPEEGLKFMVYLQKENIIDESGMPKERFSAEFPKEGPSILRIQQVVRGDSAAYFCASSPRERDTEAFFGQGTRLTVV.

This clonotype has a count of ten or more. The CDR3, as DNA: TGTGCCAGCAGCGCGGACAGCGAGACCCAGTACTTC. Amino acids: CASSADSETQYF. The chain links TRBV7-2 to TRBJ2-5; the D gene is possibly TRBD1 (6 bases). V shed 5 bases and J shed 5 bases, with 9 bases lying between them. The germline CDR1 and CDR2 sequences are SGHTA and FQGNSA. The CDR3 spans 12 residues.

J is TRBJ2-3 and V is TRBV5-6; 7 bases agree with TRBD1. V shed 2 bases and J 3 bases; nucleotides not matched to a gene: 6. The germline gives CDR1 SGHDT, CDR2 YYEEEE. CDR3 length: 15 residues. CDR3 protein: CASSFDRVGTDTQYF. The CDR3 DNA reads as TGTGCCAGCAGCTTTGACAGGGTTGGTACAGATACGCAGTATTTT.

The chain recombines TRBV20-1 with TRBJ2-1; 8 positions agree with TRBD2. Losses at the gene ends were 3 bases for V and 2 bases for J; bases not matched to a gene: 3. CDR3 size: 14 residues. CDR1 and CDR2 from the germline V gene are DFQATT and SNEGSKA (reference sequence). CDR3 amino acids: CSASSSGAYNEQFF. CDR3 sequence (DNA): TGCAGTGCTAGTAGTAGCGGGGCCTACAATGAGCAGTTCTTC.

The chain employs TRBV15 and TRBJ2-5, with 10 bases lining up with TRBD1. CDR1 and CDR2 from the germline V gene are LNHNV and YYDKDF (reference sequence). This CDR3 region has 16 residues. V shed 2 bases, J shed 4 bases, and the junction held 7 bases outside the gene matches. The CDR3 spells CATSRMTGGRSETQYF. CDR3 in DNA: TGTGCCACCAGCAGAATGACAGGGGGCAGATCAGAGACCCAGTACTTC.

The chain uses TRBV29-1 and TRBJ1-1; D uncertain. This CDR3 contains 12 residues. V lost 4 bases, J lost 1 base, and 7 bases lay in between. CDR1 SQVTM and CDR2 ANQGSEA come from the germline V gene. DNA for the CDR3: TGCAGCGTTGGACCGCCGAACACTGAAGCTTTCTTT. The encoded protein is CSVGPPNTEAFF.

In its sample, this clonotype was seen a few times. This rearrangement joins TRBV12-3 or TRBV12-4 to TRBJ2-2; a possible D gene is TRBD2 (5 bases). Trimming took 7 bases from V and 6 from J, leaving 18 bases between them. The CDR3 totals 15 residues. The CDR3: CASIYGPLRAGELFF. CDR3 DNA: TGTGCCAGCATTTACGGGCCTCTGAGGGCCGGGGAGCTGTTTTTT.

This clonotype was counted at least ten times. This sequence joins TRBV10-3 and TRBJ1-2; 10 nucleotides match TRBD1. Trimming removed 4 bases from V and 1 base from J; junction bases left unmatched: 6. The germline gives CDR1 ENHRY, CDR2 SYGVKD. The CDR3 extends over 16 amino acids. In DNA, the CDR3 is TGTGCCATCAGTGCGTATGGACAGGGGGATAACTATGGCTACACCTTC. It is translated as CAISAYGQGDNYGYTF.

This clonotype was counted between two and nine times. The chain is built from TRBV7-2 and TRBJ2-3; TRBD2 agrees at 8 bases. This CDR3 comprises 14 residues. V was clipped by 6 bases and J by 4 bases; unmatched bases: 6. The germline V gene has CDR1 SGHTA and CDR2 FQGNSA. The CDR3 DNA sequence: TGTGCCAGCAGAGTCGGGGGGGCCTCAGATACGCAGTATTTT. Translation: CASRVGGASDTQYF.

This clonotype has just a few counts. The rearrangement links TRBV10-3 to TRBJ2-1; 8 bases line up with TRBD2. Germline CDR1 is ENHRY and CDR2 is SYGVKD. This CDR3 spans 14 amino acids. Trimming removed 10 bases from V and 6 bases from J; junction bases left unmatched: 11. CDR3 bases: TGTGCCAGTAAGACAGAGCGGGAGTTCAATGAGCAGTTCTTC. It translates to CASKTEREFNEQFF.

This clonotype was seen many times. The chain has TRBV6-2 or TRBV6-3 and TRBJ2-5; possibly TRBD2 for D (5 bases). Germline V gives CDR1 MNHEY, CDR2 SVGEGT. CDR3 size: 14 residues. V shed 7 bases and J shed 5 bases, with 17 bases lying between them. CDR3 sequence: CASTRPQVAETQYF. In nucleotides, the CDR3 is TGTGCCAGCACACGTCCTCAAGTAGCGGAGACCCAGTACTTC.

This clonotype was seen repeatedly, ten times or more. This sequence joins TRBV12-3 or TRBV12-4 and TRBJ1-4; 7 nucleotides align to TRBD1. The V gene end was trimmed by 7 bases and the J gene end by 8 bases; junction bases not matched to a gene: 19. This CDR3 has 17 amino acids. The CDR3: CASTTGTDLYHREKLFF. CDR3 coding DNA: TGTGCCAGCACCACAGGGACAGACCTCTATCATAGGGAAAAACTGTTTTTT.

The chain combines TRBV20-1 with TRBJ1-2; D gene ambiguous. CDR1 and CDR2 from the germline V gene are DFQATT and SNEGSKA (reference sequence). There are 11 residues in the CDR3. V lost 4 bases to trimming and J lost 3 bases, with 6 bases between them. CDR3 region: CSATTDYGYTF. CDR3 bases: TGCAGTGCTACGACGGACTATGGCTACACCTTC.

In its sample, this clonotype was seen many times. The J gene is TRBJ2-1, the V gene TRBV6-6, with 8 bases identical to TRBD2. The CDR3 sequence is 16 residues long. Germline CDR1 is MNHNY and CDR2 is SVGAGI (reference sequence). The junction had 13 bases not matched to a gene; V was cut back by 6 bases and J by 6 bases. This chain's CDR3 is CASSRAGDTLTNEQFF. The CDR3 DNA is TGTGCCAGCAGCAGAGCGGGAGATACCCTAACCAATGAGCAGTTCTTC.

This clonotype occurred many times. The chain joins TRBV7-2 to TRBJ1-5; D is uncertain. The CDR3 has 14 residues. Between the trimmed V and J ends, which lost 3 bases and 5 bases, there was a span of 11 bases. In germline, CDR1 is SGHTA, CDR2 FQGNSA. CDR3 nucleotide sequence: TGTGCCAGCAGCTTGCACCCTGGGGATCAGCCCCAGCATTTT. Translation gives CASSLHPGDQPQHF. The full variable domain, with the rest looked up from reference TRBV7-2 and TRBJ1-5, is GAGVSQSPSNKVTEKGKDVELRCDPISGHTALYWYRQSLGQGLEFLIYFQGNSAPDKSGLPSDRFSAERTGGSVSTLTIQRTQQEDSAVYLCASSLHPGDQPQHFGDGTRLSIL.

This clonotype has just one count. The CDR3 DNA follows: TGTGCCATCACCCCCTGGGAGCAGTACTTC. Translation gives CAITPWEQYF. The chain joins TRBV10-3 to TRBJ2-7; D gene unclear. Germline V lookup: CDR1 ENHRY, CDR2 SYGVKD. Deletions cut 7 bases from V and 7 bases from J, with 8 bases between. The CDR3 runs 10 residues.